The 25 T cell receptor beta chains in this list originate from one sample, sequenced in a study of cytomegalovirus exposure and HLA in healthy donors (dated by TCRdb to 2017 to 2019). The library was generated by the immunoSEQ multiplex PCR assay. A mixture of 60 forward primers for TCR Vbeta segments and 13 reverse primers for TCR Jbeta segments was used in the multiplex PCR. This is the immuneACCESS table as TCRdb keeps it, with only in-frame sequences that have V and J called. A part of the clones is gone; compared with another copy, unresolved V genes explain less than half, and the rest is unexplained. Present in this sample are 85,000 to 120,000 clones, about 75% of which were seen just once. Approximately 2.6% of the sample is held by the ten biggest clonotypes. The sequencing input was PBMCs. The source is a male donor in good health and CMV-seropositive.

CDR3 sequence: CASSAQAGGIGYTF. As DNA, the CDR3 is TGTGCCAGCAGTGCCCAGGCAGGGGGCATTGGCTACACCTTC. This chain links TRBV6-1 with TRBJ1-2; 8 nucleotides agree with TRBD1. Per germline, CDR1 MNHNS and CDR2 SASEGT. The CDR3 totals 14 residues. V lost 4 bases to trimming and J lost 7 bases; unmatched junction nucleotides: 8.

The CDR3 loop reads CASSVVGQVNTEAFF. The DNA of the CDR3 is TGTGCCAGCAGCGTAGTTGGACAGGTAAACACTGAAGCTTTCTTT. J is TRBJ1-1 and V is TRBV9, with 7 bases fitting TRBD1. The V gene end was trimmed by 0 bases and the J gene end by 2 bases; junction bases not matched to a gene: 4. The CDR3 length is 15 residues. CDR1 is SGDLS, CDR2 YYNGEE, per germline.

The genes are TRBV7-3 and TRBJ2-5, with 9 bases fitting TRBD2. The V gene end was trimmed by 3 bases and the J gene end by 5 bases; junction bases not matched to a gene: 4. Germline V CDR1 and CDR2: SGHTA, FQGTGA. The CDR3 sequence is 14 residues long. The CDR3 spells CASSFSGGWETQYF. CDR3 nucleotide sequence: TGTGCCAGCAGCTTTAGCGGGGGTTGGGAGACCCAGTACTTC.

This chain joins TRBV6-6 and TRBJ1-5; D not certain. V lost 7 bases and J lost 2, with 15 bases in between. The CDR3 is 15 residues long. CDR1 and CDR2 from the germline V gene are MNHNY and SVGAGI (reference sequence). DNA for the CDR3: TGTGCCAGCACCGACGGTCAGCTAGGCAATCAGCCCCAGCATTTT. Translation: CASTDGQLGNQPQHF.

There are a few counts of this clone. The chain combines TRBV2 with TRBJ2-1; D gene uncertain. The CDR3 contains 15 residues. V was shortened by 3 bases and J by 4 bases, with 13 bases between the two germline ends. From germline, CDR1 is SNHLY and CDR2 FYNNEI. CDR3 loop: CASSESGSRYNEQFF. Here the CDR3 DNA reads TGTGCCAGCAGTGAGTCCGGGTCGAGATACAATGAGCAGTTCTTC.

The CDR3 coding sequence is TGTGCCAGCAGTTACATTGGGGGGAGTGCGTACAATGAGCAGTTCTTC. It encodes CASSYIGGSAYNEQFF. The rearrangement links TRBV6-5 to TRBJ2-1; tentative D call: TRBD2 (6 bases). The CDR3 has 16 amino acids. Germline CDR1 and CDR2: MNHEY and SVGAGI. The V end was cut by 2 bases, the J end by 4 bases, with 15 bases between.

The chain has TRBV19 and TRBJ2-3; D gene ambiguous. Germline lookup yields CDR1 LNHDA and CDR2 SQIVND (reference sequence). V was trimmed by 8 bases and J by 4 bases, leaving 13 bases between them. CDR3 length: 13 amino acids. CDR3 bases: TGTGCCAGTCAACCGCTAGGCGCAGATACGCAGTATTTT. Its translation: CASQPLGADTQYF. The whole variable domain, remainder taken from reference TRBV19 and TRBJ2-3, is DGGITQSPKYLFRKEGQNVTLSCEQNLNHDAMYWYRQDPGQGLRLIYYSQIVNDFQKGDIAEGYSVSREKKESFPLTVTSAQKNPTAFYLCASQPLGADTQYFGPGTRLTVL.

The CDR3 region has the DNA TGTGCCAGCAGTGTGGGGGGGACAGGTCCCACTGAAGCTTTCTTT. This gives the protein CASSVGGTGPTEAFF. V usage is TRBV2 and J usage is TRBJ1-1; 8 nucleotides match TRBD1. The CDR3 consists of 15 residues. Germline-derived CDR1 and CDR2 are SNHLY and FYNNEI. Unmatched junction bases numbered 8, after V lost 4 bases and J lost 4 bases.

This clone was found once. J is TRBJ1-3 and V is TRBV5-1; 7 positions agree with TRBD1. The germline V gene encodes CDR1 SGHRS and CDR2 YFSETQ. The CDR3 is 16 residues long. Trimming at V came to 4 bases and at J to 0 bases, leaving 7 bases not matched to a gene. CDR3 sequence reads: CASSTGTAISGNTIYF. The CDR3 DNA reads as TGCGCCAGCAGCACCGGGACAGCTATCTCTGGAAACACCATATATTTT.

The chain is built from TRBV19 and TRBJ1-6; 7 bases are shared with TRBD1. V trimming: 6 bases; J trimming: 9 bases; junction bases outside the gene matches: 5. Germline values: CDR1 LNHDA, CDR2 SQIVND (reference sequence). The CDR3 spans 13 residues. DNA for the CDR3: TGTGCCAGTAGCCAAGGGGGCGGTTCACCCCTCCACTTT. This translates into CASSQGGGSPLHF.

V gene TRBV13 combines with J gene TRBJ1-2; 7 bases map to TRBD1. CDR1 is PRHDT, CDR2 FYEKMQ, per germline (reference sequence). This CDR3 region has 14 residues. With 5 bases clipped from V and 4 bases from J, the junction kept 7 bases outside the gene matches. DNA of the CDR3: TGTGCCAGCAGCACGCGAGACAGGGCCTATGGCTACACCTTC. It specifies CASSTRDRAYGYTF.

The chain recombines TRBV14 with TRBJ2-7, with D uncertain. The length of the CDR3 is 12 residues. Germline V lookup: CDR1 SGHDN, CDR2 FVKESK. The ends were cut back, 0 bases at V and 7 bases at J, with 7 bases in the middle. The CDR3 spells CASSQDRFEQYF. CDR3 DNA sequence: TGTGCCAGCAGCCAAGACAGGTTTGAGCAGTACTTC. The full variable domain, rest sourced from reference TRBV14 and TRBJ2-7, is EAGVTQFPSHSVIEKGQTVTLRCDPISGHDNLYWYRRVMGKEIKFLLHFVKESKQDESGMPNNRFLAERTGGTYSTLKVQPAELEDSGVYFCASSQDRFEQYFGPGTRLTVT.

The V and J genes are TRBV5-1 and TRBJ1-2; D not certain. Germline-derived CDR1 and CDR2 are SGHRS and YFSETQ. The V end was cut by 0 bases, the J end by 0 bases, with 12 bases between. CDR3 length: 16 amino acids. CDR3 protein: CASSLGSSGANYGYTF. The CDR3 DNA sequence: TGCGCCAGCAGCTTGGGGAGCTCGGGAGCTAACTATGGCTACACCTTC.

The V and J genes are TRBV7-2 and TRBJ2-1; the D is unclear. The CDR3 sequence is 12 residues long. Germline V gene lookup returns CDR1 SGHTA and CDR2 FQGNSA. Trimming removed 3 bases from V and 8 bases from J, with 8 bases in between. The CDR3 DNA reads TGTGCCAGCAGCTTCAACCGGGATGAGCAGTTCTTC. It is translated as CASSFNRDEQFF.

The V call is TRBV19, the J call TRBJ1-1, with a possible D match to TRBD1 (6 bases). The CDR3 covers 17 residues. V lost 5 bases to trimming and J lost 0 bases, with 19 bases between them. Germline V gene lookup returns CDR1 LNHDA and CDR2 SQIVND (reference sequence). Written as DNA, the CDR3 is TGTGCCAGTAGTGGTAACCAGGGGTCCAGCTTGAACACTGAAGCTTTCTTT. It translates to CASSGNQGSSLNTEAFF.

The rearrangement joins TRBV18 to TRBJ1-1; weak D call: TRBD1 (5 bases). CDR1 and CDR2 from the germline V gene are KGHSH and LQKENI. The CDR3 loop spans 14 amino acids. Trimming removed 6 bases at V and 1 base at J, with 12 bases between. The CDR3 region has the DNA TGTGCCAGCTCGCTCTTGGGGGGGAACACTGAAGCTTTCTTT. Encoded protein: CASSLLGGNTEAFF. Supplemented by reference TRBV18 and TRBJ1-1, the full variable domain reads NAGVMQNPRHLVRRRGQEARLRCSPMKGHSHVYWYRQLPEEGLKFMVYLQKENIIDESGMPKERFSAEFPKEGPSILRIQQVVRGDSAAYFCASSLLGGNTEAFFGQGTRLTVV.

The chain is built from TRBV7-6 and TRBJ2-1, with 11 bases aligning to TRBD2. CDR3 length equals 15 residues. Germline trimming cut 5 bases from V and 8 bases from J; bases unmatched to any gene: 8. In germline, CDR1 is SGHVS, CDR2 FNYEAQ. The CDR3 DNA follows: TGTGCCAGCAGCCCCTTAGCGGGGGGGCTCTATGAGCAGTTCTTC. Translating it yields CASSPLAGGLYEQFF.

This clone was counted only a few times. The CDR3 sequence is CASSLNELGSQPQHF. CDR3 DNA: TGTGCCAGCAGCTTGAATGAGTTGGGCAGTCAGCCCCAGCATTTT. This rearrangement joins TRBV5-5 to TRBJ1-5; no firm D call. The germline gives CDR1 SGHKS, CDR2 YYEKEE (reference sequence). This CDR3 contains 15 residues. V lost 1 base and J 6 bases, leaving 14 bases between the germline ends.

This clone has just one count. The CDR3 protein is CASSPDRGSNNEQFF. The CDR3 nucleotides are TGTGCCAGCAGTCCGGACAGGGGGTCGAACAATGAGCAGTTCTTC. The V and J genes are TRBV6-5 and TRBJ2-1; TRBD1 matches at 10 bases. V shed 5 bases, J shed 5 bases, and the junction held 6 bases outside the gene matches. The CDR3 loop spans 15 amino acids. Germline assignment: CDR1 MNHEY and CDR2 SVGAGI.

This chain uses TRBV5-1 with TRBJ1-5, with 8 bases that match TRBD1. The germline gives CDR1 SGHRS, CDR2 YFSETQ. V shed 0 bases, J shed 4 bases, and the junction held 0 bases outside the gene matches. The CDR3 is 14 residues long. This chain's CDR3 is CASSLGDRNQPQHF. The CDR3 DNA follows: TGCGCCAGCAGCTTGGGGGACAGGAATCAGCCCCAGCATTTT. Variable domain in full (rest from reference TRBV5-1 and TRBJ1-5): KAGVTQTPRYLIKTRGQQVTLSCSPISGHRSVSWYQQTPGQGLQFLFEYFSETQRNKGNFPGRFSGRQFSNSRSEMNVSTLELGDSALYLCASSLGDRNQPQHFGDGTRLSIL.

The rearrangement joins TRBV6-6 to TRBJ2-2; TRBD2 agrees at 16 bases. The trim removed 6 bases at V and 6 bases at J, leaving 4 bases unmatched. Looked up from germline, CDR1 is MNHNY and CDR2 is SVGAGI (reference sequence). This CDR3 is 16 amino acids long. The CDR3 coding sequence is TGTGCCAGCAGGGGGACTAGCGGGAGGGGGCCCGGGGAGCTGTTTTTT. This gives the protein CASRGTSGRGPGELFF.

This clone has just a few counts. The genes are TRBV6-5 and TRBJ2-3; possible D gene TRBD1, 6 bases. Trimming cost V 7 bases and J 4 bases, with 12 bases left between them. Germline V CDR1 and CDR2: MNHEY, SVGAGI. The CDR3 runs to 13 residues. Here the CDR3 reads CASTRGGPDTQYF. The CDR3 DNA reads as TGTGCCAGCACTCGTGGGGGCCCAGATACGCAGTATTTT.

This chain joins TRBV4-1 and TRBJ2-3; the D gene is possibly TRBD2 (5 bases). Trimming removed 0 bases from V and 3 bases from J, with 10 bases in between. The germline V gene has CDR1 MGHRA and CDR2 YSYEKL. The CDR3 is made up of 15 amino acids. Here the CDR3 DNA reads TGCGCCAGCAGCCAAGATATGGGAGTAACAGATACGCAGTATTTT. This codes for CASSQDMGVTDTQYF.

The chain carries TRBV20-1 and TRBJ1-1; no definite D call. Germline V lookup: CDR1 DFQATT, CDR2 SNEGSKA (reference sequence). The CDR3 has 11 residues. The germline V and J ends were trimmed by 1 base and 8 bases, with 8 bases remaining between them. CDR3 residues: CSARVASEAFF. In nucleotides, the CDR3 is TGCAGTGCTAGAGTCGCGAGCGAAGCTTTCTTT.

The genes are TRBV29-1 and TRBJ2-7; D unresolved. Germline V gene lookup returns CDR1 SQVTM and CDR2 ANQGSEA. Trimming pared 4 bases from V and 0 bases from J, leaving 10 bases between. This CDR3 is built from 13 residues. DNA of the CDR3: TGCAGCGTTGTCGGCGGATTCTCCTACGAGCAGTACTTC. Its protein product is CSVVGGFSYEQYF.